This TCR beta chain was identified during a study of T cell clonotyping in hematopoietic cell transplantation. Study-level results: Pathologically expanded recipient clonotypes increased progressively from day 30 to day 180 as diversity fell.

Concerning this clone: Its antigen is not identified.

Per germline, CDR1 MNHEY and CDR2 SVGAGI. V shed 0 bases, J shed 5 bases, and the junction held 4 bases outside the gene matches. The CDR3 extends over 16 amino acids. Measured with immunoSEQ multiplex PCR; TCRdb has only the in-frame clones, and not every one. The sample contains fewer than 70,000 clones, roughly 93% of which appear only once. What was sequenced was peripheral blood mononuclear cells. The sequence came from a man aged 50 to 60 in good health. Some clones in this sample may be carry-over from other donors' samples. The chain links TRBV6-5 to TRBJ2-2, with 9 bases matching TRBD2. CDR3 residues: CASSYSIAGATGELFF. CDR3 nucleotides: TGTGCCAGCAGTTACTCGATAGCGGGGGCGACCGGGGAGCTGTTTTTT.